The 8 T cell receptor beta chains presented below share a single source sample, sequenced in a study of shared clonotypes between healthy human individuals. Only in-frame clones appear in the TCRdb table, and some are missing; sequencing was by immunoSEQ multiplex PCR. Among hundreds of thousands of clones, roughly 97% were seen once, and the ten largest hold about 0.057%. Sequencing used naive CD4+ T cells sorted from blood. Subset specified: CD45RA+ positively selected. The receptor source for this set is a woman between 25 and 40 years old in good health.

The rearrangement links TRBV27 to TRBJ2-6, with D tentatively TRBD1 (6 bases). Trimming pared 5 bases from V and 2 bases from J, leaving 13 bases between. The length of the CDR3 is 16 residues. Per the germline V gene, CDR1 is MNHEY and CDR2 is SMNVEV (reference sequence). CDR3 sequence (DNA): TGTGCCAGCAGTCCCGCCTACAGGGCTGGGGCCAACGTCCTGACTTTC. Translated: CASSPAYRAGANVLTF.

J is TRBJ2-7 and V is TRBV7-9, with D possibly TRBD1 on 5 matching bases. The CDR3 is 11 residues long. Germline V gene sequence: CDR1 SEHNR, CDR2 FQNEAQ (reference sequence). V was shortened by 5 bases and J by 5 bases, with 7 bases between the two germline ends. CDR3 protein: CASSVGDEQYF. The DNA for the CDR3 is TGTGCCAGCAGCGTAGGGGACGAGCAGTACTTC. Full variable domain (outside the CDR3, taken from reference TRBV7-9 and TRBJ2-7): DTGVSQNPRHKITKRGQNVTFRCDPISEHNRLYWYRQTLGQGPEFLTYFQNEAQLEKSRLLSDRFSAERPKGSFSTLEIQRTEQGDSAMYLCASSVGDEQYFGPGTRLTVT.

The chain combines TRBV28 with TRBJ2-7; 11 bases map to TRBD2. Trimming at V came to 2 bases and at J to 7 bases, leaving 7 bases not matched to a gene. Germline CDR1 and CDR2: MDHEN and SYDVKM. The CDR3 runs 15 residues. CDR3 sequence: CASSLGVAGGREQYF. The CDR3 nucleotides read TGTGCCAGCAGTTTAGGGGTAGCGGGAGGGCGGGAGCAGTACTTC.

The chain employs TRBV28 and TRBJ2-2; the match to TRBD1 covers 8 bases. CDR3 size: 15 residues. The germline CDR1 and CDR2 sequences are MDHEN and SYDVKM. J gave up 2 bases and V 7 bases, and 6 bases lay outside the gene matches. CDR3 sequence (DNA): TGTGCCAGCACCGAGGGACAGGTCAACACCGGGGAGCTGTTTTTT. It encodes CASTEGQVNTGELFF.

V and J are TRBV28 and TRBJ2-7; no reliable D call. Germline loops: CDR1 MDHEN, CDR2 SYDVKM. V was cut by 3 bases and J by 2 bases, with 8 bases left in between. This CDR3 is built from 13 residues. Here the CDR3 DNA reads TGTGCCAGCAGTTTCGTTCCGGCCTACGAGCAGTACTTC. This sequence encodes CASSFVPAYEQYF.

V usage is TRBV28 and J usage is TRBJ1-5; the match to TRBD1 covers 9 bases. The junction had 16 bases not matched to a gene; V was cut back by 8 bases and J by 2 bases. Germline V gene data show CDR1 as MDHEN and CDR2 as SYDVKM. The CDR3 is 18 residues long. DNA of the CDR3: TGTGCCAGCTATTCCGGGACAGGGCCCCGCCGGGGCAATCAGCCCCAGCATTTT. It translates to CASYSGTGPRRGNQPQHF.

This chain uses TRBV4-1 with TRBJ2-2; the match to TRBD2 covers 8 bases. The CDR3 contains 16 residues. The germline V gene has CDR1 MGHRA and CDR2 YSYEKL. With 1 base clipped from V and 4 bases from J, the junction kept 5 bases outside the gene matches. The CDR3 loop is CASSQALGGGTGELFF. Written as DNA, the CDR3 is TGCGCCAGCAGCCAAGCACTCGGGGGGGGCACCGGGGAGCTGTTTTTT.

The V and J genes are TRBV5-4 and TRBJ1-1; D unresolved. This CDR3 comprises 13 residues. CDR1 SGHNT and CDR2 YYREEE come from the germline V gene (reference sequence). The V end lost 1 base, the J end lost 7 bases, and 11 bases lay between the germline ends. CDR3 residues: CASSLTRAGEAFF. CDR3 nucleotide sequence: TGTGCCAGCAGCTTGACTAGGGCGGGTGAAGCTTTCTTT. Supplemented by reference TRBV5-4 and TRBJ1-1, the full variable domain reads ETGVTQSPTHLIKTRGQQVTLRCSSQSGHNTVSWYQQALGQGPQFIFQYYREEENGRGNFPPRFSGLQFPNYSSELNVNALELDDSALYLCASSLTRAGEAFFGQGTRLTVV.